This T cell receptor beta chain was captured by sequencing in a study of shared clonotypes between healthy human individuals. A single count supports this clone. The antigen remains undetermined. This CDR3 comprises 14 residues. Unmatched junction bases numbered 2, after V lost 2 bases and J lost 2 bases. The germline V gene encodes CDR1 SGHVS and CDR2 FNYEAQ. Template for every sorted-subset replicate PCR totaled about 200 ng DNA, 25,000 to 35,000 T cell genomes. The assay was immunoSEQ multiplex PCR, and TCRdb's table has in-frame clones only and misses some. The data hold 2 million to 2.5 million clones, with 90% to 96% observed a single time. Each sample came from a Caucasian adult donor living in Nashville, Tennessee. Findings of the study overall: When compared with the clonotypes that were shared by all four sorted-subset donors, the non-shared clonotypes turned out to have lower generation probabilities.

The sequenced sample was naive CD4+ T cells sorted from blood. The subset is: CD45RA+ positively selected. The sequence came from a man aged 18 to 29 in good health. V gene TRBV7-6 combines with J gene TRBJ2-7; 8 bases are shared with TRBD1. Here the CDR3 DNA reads TGTGCCAGCAGCTTAAAACAGGGGGCCTACGAGCAGTACTTC. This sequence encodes CASSLKQGAYEQYF.